Included here is one T cell receptor (beta chain) sequence, with context. Its cognate antigen has yet to be identified. These data belong to a study of monozygotic twins with inflammatory bowel disease (dated by TCRdb to about 2019). For the wider study: A total of approximately 28 monozygotic twin pairs were included in the full study, comprising nine German pairs (four IBD-concordant, five IBD-discordant) and 19 IBD-discordant Danish pairs. The search for disease-associated traits relied mainly on comparing IBD patients with their genetically identical healthy co-twins within discordant pairs. Each individual had, on average, about 151 000 unique TCRalpha sequences and 181 000 unique TCRbeta sequences available for analysis.

CDR1 and CDR2, looked up from the germline V gene (reference sequence), are DFQATT and SNEGSKA. The CDR3 numbers 13 residues from cysteine through phenylalanine. No DNA has been recorded. From each donor, a roughly 2.7 ml peripheral blood sample was drawn into PAXgene tubes and stored at -80 degrees C. Without any T cell sorting, total RNA was extracted from whole blood using the PAXgene blood miRNA kit on an automated QIAcube. Peripheral blood from monozygotic twin pairs, either concordant or discordant for inflammatory bowel disease, underwent deep TCRalpha and TCRbeta repertoire profiling that used unique molecular barcoding. For every twin pair, smoking habits were documented, and each individual was categorised as a current, former or never smoker. What the research found in general, with its limitations: Repertoire similarity did not differ between concordant and discordant twins, possibly due to limited statistical power. Because patients were on differing immunosuppressive treatments, the repertoires may have picked up extra background noise and inter-individual variability. Fewer clonotypes were shared with other individuals by IBD patients than by healthy twins, most markedly in patients showing signs of disease activity. Different T cell subtypes could not be distinguished in the analysis. The results gave no support for a single strong signal or clonotype linked to IBD. IBD patients had lower TCRbeta repertoire diversity, measured by the inverse Simpson index, than their healthy co-twins.

The library relied on 5' RACE. Each TCR library was prepared from about 4,000 ng of total RNA. For each sample, cDNA synthesis with SMARTScribe reverse transcriptase was split into eight separate reactions. During cDNA synthesis, template switching was used to introduce unique molecular identifiers that contained a 6-nucleotide sample barcode. Two nested PCRs of roughly 16 and 10 cycles amplified the TCRalpha and TCRbeta cDNA, and bead purification followed each PCR. Before amplification, the cDNA was treated with uracil DNA-glycosylase and purified using the QIAquick PCR purification kit. The second PCR added Illumina TruSeq-compatible adapters along with sample-specific barcodes. TapeStation and Qubit were used to check library quality and concentration, and 5 to 5.5 ng of each library was pooled. Pooled libraries were sequenced on an Illumina HiSeq2500 single-index Rapid Run with 2 x 100 bp reads and custom sequencing primers. The published analysis was carried out like this. MiGEC version 1.2.6 was used for UMI-based consensus assembly, which corrected PCR and sequencing errors. V(D)J alignment, clonotype assembly and CDR3 extraction were performed with MiXCR version 2.1.1. To normalise gene usage, clonotype sharing and MAIT/NKT TCR abundance, the analysis used the top 1000, 10 000 and 20 000 clonotypes per sample. After downsampling to 27 000 UMIs, diversity was calculated as the inverse Simpson index using the vegan R package. Paired Mann-Whitney U tests on discordant twin pairs were used, with Benjamini-Hochberg multiple-testing correction. TCRdb reprocessed the reads and lists each CDR3 protein sequence as a single entry, with no DNA. The authors' filters were not applied to this entry. The sample's records list about 200,000 distinct CDR3 sequences. Of the sample, less than 9% falls within the top ten clones.

The sample was blood. The chain is encoded by TRBV20-1 joined to TRBJ1-1. The clonotype was recovered from a human donor with ulcerative colitis or Crohn's disease, or a healthy co-twin of an affected twin (not recorded which). CDR3 region: CSARPVMNTEAFF.